This TCR beta chain is drawn from a study of identifying expanded T cells in peripheral blood. Study observations and caveats: Over two and four weeks, about 15 and 19 clones changed, versus more than 1 between replicates.

A note on this clone: Its antigen is unidentified.

Repertoires were generated with immunoSEQ multiplex PCR, while TCRdb's copy carries only in-frame clones and drops some. Of tens of thousands of clones listed, over 75% were seen once; the top ten hold over 15%. No infections or other immune events were documented during collection. Germline CDR1 reads MNHNS; CDR2 reads SASEGT. This CDR3 has 14 amino acids. V was clipped by 5 bases and J by 4 bases, with 14 bases between them. This receptor was obtained from a person between 18 and 75 years old in good health. The rearrangement uses TRBV6-1 and TRBJ1-2; a weak D match, TRBD1 (6 bases). Material for sequencing was blood. The CDR3 DNA follows: TGTGCCAGCAGTAAAGAACAGGGTGCCTATGGCTACACCTTC. It translates to CASSKEQGAYGYTF.